These 16 T cell receptor beta chains originate from one sample sequenced in a study of neurological immune-mediated disorders. Each CDR3 protein is one row after TCRdb ran MiXCR on the 5' RACE reads. The data show over 4,500 distinct CDR3 sequences, about a quarter seen once. The sequenced sample was CD8+ T cells from blood. These TCRs come from a woman aged 60-75 years with HTLV-1-associated myelopathy (HAM/TSP).

Many counts were recorded for this clonotype. The chain joins TRBV4-1 to TRBJ2-7, with a weak D call TRBD2 (7 bases). Trimming took off 0 bases at V and 3 bases at J, with 12 bases between the two ends. The germline gives CDR1 MGHRA, CDR2 YSYEKL. The CDR3 loop spans 15 amino acids. CDR3 in DNA: TGCGCCAGCAGCCAAGATGGGGGGGCGCGCTACGAGCAGTACTTC. Translation: CASSQDGGARYEQYF.

This clonotype was seen repeatedly, ten times or more. The rearrangement joins TRBV10-3 to TRBJ2-1; TRBD2 might be the D (5 bases). In germline, CDR1 is ENHRY, CDR2 SYGVKD. The V gene lost 3 bases and the J gene lost 3 bases, with 9 bases spanning the gap. CDR3 length: 14 amino acids. The CDR3 DNA reads as TGTGCCATCAGTGATCCCGACTACTACAATGAGCAGTTCTTC. Protein: CAISDPDYYNEQFF.

Ten or more counts support this clonotype. V is TRBV11-3 and J is TRBJ2-2; the D gene is possibly TRBD2 (7 bases). Trimming pared 1 base from V and 3 bases from J, leaving 9 bases between. The length of the CDR3 is 15 residues. Germline V lookup: CDR1 SGHNT, CDR2 YENEEA. As DNA, the CDR3 is TGTGCCAGCAGCTTAGGGGGGGGCGACACCGGGGAGCTGTTTTTT. Translated, it gives CASSLGGGDTGELFF.

This clonotype was picked up many times. This chain connects TRBV2 to TRBJ2-2, with unresolved D. CDR1 is SNHLY, CDR2 FYNNEI, per germline. V was shortened by 5 bases and J by 7 bases, with 5 bases between the two germline ends. This CDR3 contains 11 residues. The CDR3 DNA follows: TGTGCCAGCAGTAATAGCGGGGAGCTGTTTTTT. Translation gives CASSNSGELFF.

V and J are TRBV2 and TRBJ2-1; TRBD1 matches 10 bases. Trimming removed 6 bases from V and 9 bases from J; junction bases left unmatched: 11. The CDR3 spans 15 residues. Germline V gives CDR1 SNHLY, CDR2 FYNNEI. CDR3 in amino acids: CASSVTGGDGSEQFF. The DNA for the CDR3 is TGTGCCAGCAGCGTGACAGGGGGCGATGGAAGTGAGCAGTTCTTC.

This clonotype appeared many times. This chain uses TRBV6-6 with TRBJ2-2, with a weak D call TRBD2 (7 bases). The V and J ends lost 5 bases and 0 bases respectively, with 13 bases between them. The germline CDR1 and CDR2 sequences are MNHNY and SVGAGI (reference sequence). The CDR3 spans 16 residues. The CDR3 nucleotides are TGTGCCAGCAGTCCGGGGGGCGGCCCGAACACCGGGGAGCTGTTTTTT. It yields the protein CASSPGGGPNTGELFF.

This chain joins TRBV20-1 and TRBJ2-3, with D maybe TRBD2 (6 bases). The CDR3 is made up of 11 amino acids. Germline CDR1 is DFQATT and CDR2 is SNEGSKA (reference sequence). CDR3 protein: CTASSVDTQYF. CDR3 coding DNA: TGCACTGCGTCTAGCGTGGATACGCAGTATTTT.

This clonotype occurred many times. The chain has TRBV9 and TRBJ1-1; D perhaps matches TRBD1 (5 bases). Trimming took 3 bases from V and 0 from J, leaving 15 bases between them. The CDR3 runs 16 residues. Germline V gene sequence: CDR1 SGDLS, CDR2 YYNGEE. The CDR3 nucleotides are TGTGCCAGCAGCGCCAAGGCCGGGACGATGAACACTGAAGCTTTCTTT. This sequence encodes CASSAKAGTMNTEAFF.

This clonotype was recorded at least ten times. J is TRBJ2-2 and V is TRBV2, with TRBD2 as a possible D gene (5 bases). The CDR3 is made up of 14 amino acids. Trimming left V 10 bases short and J 6 bases short, with 18 bases between. CDR1 is SNHLY, CDR2 FYNNEI, per germline. The chain's CDR3 is CATQEGSTPGELFF. The CDR3 DNA reads TGTGCCACACAAGAAGGGAGTACTCCCGGGGAGCTGTTTTTT.

Within the sample, this clonotype is medium-sized. This chain links TRBV10-3 with TRBJ1-6, with D perhaps TRBD1 (6 bases). The CDR3 extends over 19 amino acids. CDR1 and CDR2 from the germline V gene are ENHRY and SYGVKD. The ends were cut back, 0 bases at V and 6 bases at J, with 21 bases in the middle. The CDR3 DNA sequence: TGTGCCATCAGTGAGTCGCCAGGGGCAAGGTTACTCCTTAATTCACCCCTCCACTTT. Amino acids: CAISESPGARLLLNSPLHF.

At least ten counts were recorded for this clonotype. The chain couples TRBV7-8 to TRBJ1-1, with D maybe TRBD1 (5 bases). Germline CDR1 and CDR2: SGHVS and FQNEAQ. This CDR3 is 15 amino acids long. V lost 2 bases to trimming and J lost 1 base, with 11 bases between them. CDR3 coding DNA: TGTGCCAGCAGCTTATCCCAGGGCCCGAACACTGAAGCTTTCTTT. Translated: CASSLSQGPNTEAFF.

The chain carries TRBV7-2 and TRBJ1-1, with unresolved D. The length of the CDR3 is 16 residues. CDR1 and CDR2 from the germline V gene are SGHTA and FQGNSA. V dropped 1 base and J dropped 1 base, with 13 bases sitting between them. The DNA of the CDR3 is TGTGCCAGCAGCTTAGGACCCGGCGGGCGGAACACTGAAGCTTTCTTT. The encoded protein is CASSLGPGGRNTEAFF. The full variable domain, rest sourced from reference TRBV7-2 and TRBJ1-1, is GAGVSQSPSNKVTEKGKDVELRCDPISGHTALYWYRQSLGQGLEFLIYFQGNSAPDKSGLPSDRFSAERTGGSVSTLTIQRTQQEDSAVYLCASSLGPGGRNTEAFFGQGTRLTVV.

This clonotype appeared many times. The chain combines TRBV19 with TRBJ2-7, with 10 bases fitting TRBD2. Germline V gives CDR1 LNHDA, CDR2 SQIVND (reference sequence). CDR3 size: 15 residues. Unmatched junction bases numbered 5, after V lost 3 bases and J lost 3 bases. The CDR3 region is CASSIPLAGVYEQYF. The CDR3 DNA is TGTGCCAGTAGTATTCCTCTAGCGGGGGTCTACGAGCAGTACTTC.

This clonotype is a singleton in its sample. A junction boundary mismatches the germline segment, possibly from a read error. The rearrangement uses TRBV10-1 and TRBJ2-1; 7 bases align to TRBD1. The V gene's germline CDR1 is WNHNN and CDR2 SYGVQD (reference sequence). The CDR3 contains 12 residues. CDR3 coding DNA: TGCGCCAACAGTGGACAGGACGATGAGCAGTTCTTC. Residues: CANSGQDDEQFF.

This rearrangement joins TRBV20-1 to TRBJ1-6; tentatively, D is TRBD1 (6 bases). The V end was cut by 3 bases, the J end by 7 bases, with 10 bases between. From germline, CDR1 is DFQATT and CDR2 SNEGSKA (reference sequence). This CDR3 is built from 13 residues. The CDR3 sequence is CSASYQGNSPLHF. The CDR3 DNA sequence: TGCAGTGCTAGTTATCAGGGGAATTCACCCCTCCACTTT.

This clonotype was counted ten times or more. The chain recombines TRBV4-2 with TRBJ2-7; no reliable D call. V was cut by 0 bases and J by 0 bases, with 0 bases left in between. Per germline, CDR1 LGHNA and CDR2 YNFKEQ. The CDR3 spans 12 residues. CDR3 nucleotide sequence: TGTGCCAGCAGCCAAGACTCCTACGAGCAGTACTTC. Its protein product is CASSQDSYEQYF.